This T cell receptor beta chain came from a study of T cell repertoires in cytomegalovirus infection. Whole-study context: CMV infection and matching HLA type were both indicated by public TCR beta signatures. Study conclusions and caveats: Clonotypes of TCR beta that were HLA-C-restricted and CMV-specific dominated the ex vivo response. Totalled public TCR beta family frequency picked out people who carried CMV plus the relevant HLA.

Germline loops: CDR1 MNHEY, CDR2 SVGEGT. V was clipped by 5 bases and J by 4 bases; unmatched bases: 11. This CDR3 has 16 amino acids. TCRdb itself ran the reads through MiXCR, one entry per CDR3 protein. Found here are tens of thousands of distinct CDR3 sequences, 20% of them singletons; the top ten hold roughly 18%. This clonotype came up a few times. No antigen is known for it. This sequence was found in a human donor in good health (CMV status not recorded). Some clones in this sample may be carry-over from other donors' samples. The material sequenced was PBMCs, sequenced either directly or after in vitro stimulation (not recorded which). V usage is TRBV6-2 or TRBV6-3 and J usage is TRBJ2-1, with 7 bases identical to TRBD2. The CDR3 DNA reads TGTGCCAGCAGTAAGCCCGCCCCTAGCGGTTACAATGAGCAGTTCTTC. It specifies CASSKPAPSGYNEQFF.